These 27 T cell receptor beta chains came from one sample sequenced in a study of cytomegalovirus exposure and HLA in healthy donors (dated 2017 in TCRdb). The library came from the immunoSEQ multiplex PCR assay. For the multiplex PCR, a mixture combining 60 forward primers for TCR Vbeta segments and 13 reverse primers for TCR Jbeta segments was used. In TCRdb, the immuneACCESS table is reduced to in-frame sequences with V and J assigned. These tables do not hold every clone; where another copy was compared, an unresolved V gene accounts for under half, and the others remain unexplained. The sample has fewer than 150,000 clones on record. The ten largest account for 2% of the sample. The sample comprised PBMCs. These receptors originate from a woman aged 60-70 years in good health and CMV-seronegative.

The chain joins TRBV5-1 to TRBJ2-1; TRBD2 matches at 14 bases. Germline V lookup: CDR1 SGHRS, CDR2 YFSETQ. This CDR3 region has 18 residues. The junction had 3 bases not matched to a gene; V was cut back by 1 base and J by 0 bases. The CDR3 here is CASSLWTSGRYSYNEQFF. In nucleotides, the CDR3 is TGCGCCAGCAGCTTGTGGACTAGCGGGAGGTACTCCTACAATGAGCAGTTCTTC.

V is TRBV7-3 and J is TRBJ1-1, with a tentative D call TRBD1 (6 bases). Germline CDR1 is SGHTA and CDR2 is FQGTGA. The CDR3 is made up of 13 amino acids. Trimming left V 2 bases short and J 4 bases short, with 8 bases between. CDR3 loop: CASSLQGSTEAFF. The DNA for the CDR3 is TGTGCCAGCAGCTTACAGGGGAGCACTGAAGCTTTCTTT.

The rearrangement joins TRBV19 to TRBJ1-5, with D perhaps TRBD1 (6 bases). The length of the CDR3 is 16 residues. V was shortened by 4 bases and J by 2 bases, with 15 bases between the two germline ends. CDR1 and CDR2 (germline): LNHDA, SQIVND (reference sequence). The CDR3 loop reads CASSTDRTERNQPQHF. The DNA for the CDR3 is TGTGCCAGTAGTACAGACCGGACAGAACGCAATCAGCCCCAGCATTTT.

The rearrangement uses TRBV11-3 and TRBJ2-2; D possibly corresponds to TRBD2 (6 bases). The V gene's germline CDR1 is SGHNT and CDR2 YENEEA. This CDR3 is built from 16 residues. The V end was cut by 5 bases, the J end by 0 bases, with 13 bases between. In DNA, the CDR3 is TGTGCCAGCAGCCCAGAGCGGGCCGCGAACACCGGGGAGCTGTTTTTT. It codes for CASSPERAANTGELFF.

The J gene is TRBJ1-6, the V gene TRBV11-2; 8 bases align to TRBD1. CDR1 and CDR2 from the germline V gene are SGHAT and FQNNGV. There are 14 residues in the CDR3. The trim removed 5 bases at V and 13 bases at J, leaving 10 bases unmatched. The CDR3 region has the DNA TGTGCCAGCAGCCCGCCGGGACAGGAGAATCCCCTCCACTTT. Translation gives CASSPPGQENPLHF.

The chain uses TRBV4-2 and TRBJ2-2; 8 bases agree with TRBD2. Germline V gene sequence: CDR1 LGHNA, CDR2 YNFKEQ. The CDR3 covers 18 residues. J lost 0 bases, V lost 0 bases, and 6 bases had no gene match. As DNA, the CDR3 is TGTGCCAGCAGCCAAGATTTCCGGGGGGGCCCGAACACCGGGGAGCTGTTTTTT. Translated: CASSQDFRGGPNTGELFF.

V and J are TRBV28 and TRBJ2-5; 13 nucleotides agree with TRBD2. The better agreement between TRBJ2-7 and the DNA end casts doubt on the J call. The length of the CDR3 is 15 residues. Germline values: CDR1 MDHEN, CDR2 SYDVKM. CDR3 in amino acids: CASSSRLAGGHEQYF. The CDR3 DNA sequence: TGTGCCAGCAGTTCCCGACTAGCGGGGGGACACGAGCAGTACTTC.

This chain uses TRBV7-2 with TRBJ2-3; 11 nucleotides align to TRBD2. V trimming: 5 bases; J trimming: 2 bases; junction bases outside the gene matches: 9. The CDR3 has 17 amino acids. In germline, CDR1 is SGHTA, CDR2 FQGNSA. CDR3: CASSPTGGLAVTDTQYF. In DNA form, the CDR3 reads TGTGCCAGCAGCCCAACAGGGGGACTAGCGGTCACAGATACGCAGTATTTT.

The V gene is TRBV9, the J gene TRBJ1-4; D is possibly TRBD1 (6 bases). V was cut by 0 bases and J by 5 bases, with 11 bases left in between. Germline V gene data show CDR1 as SGDLS and CDR2 as YYNGEE. This CDR3 comprises 15 residues. The CDR3, as DNA: TGTGCCAGCAGCGTAGGAGGGGACAAGAATGAAAAACTGTTTTTT. Translated: CASSVGGDKNEKLFF.

The rearrangement uses TRBV4-1 and TRBJ1-2; TRBD1 is a possible D gene (6 bases). V was pared by 3 bases and J by 0 bases, with 11 bases between. CDR1 is MGHRA, CDR2 YSYEKL, per germline. This CDR3 is 15 amino acids long. CDR3 sequence (DNA): TGCGCCAGCAGCCACCCGGACAGAGCTAACTATGGCTACACCTTC. It codes for CASSHPDRANYGYTF.

V gene TRBV28 combines with J gene TRBJ1-4; D is undetermined. Germline V gives CDR1 MDHEN, CDR2 SYDVKM. The CDR3 is 10 amino acids. V was trimmed by 5 bases and J by 13 bases, leaving 8 bases between them. DNA of the CDR3: TGTGCCAGCAGTGGCCTCGTACTGTTTTTT. This translates into CASSGLVLFF.

The V and J genes are TRBV19 and TRBJ1-1, with 7 bases identical to TRBD1. Germline V CDR1 and CDR2: LNHDA, SQIVND (reference sequence). The CDR3 is made up of 18 amino acids. V shed 5 bases, J shed 4 bases, and the junction held 19 bases outside the gene matches. This CDR3 is CASSPRTGAKPRGTEAFF. Written as DNA, the CDR3 is TGTGCCAGTAGTCCCCGGACAGGCGCAAAGCCACGGGGCACTGAAGCTTTCTTT.

The J gene is TRBJ2-3, the V gene TRBV5-6, with 7 positions matching TRBD1. The germline gives CDR1 SGHDT, CDR2 YYEEEE. V gave up 1 base and J gave up 2 bases; unmatched junction bases: 4. This CDR3 spans 15 amino acids. CDR3 residues: CASSLTGAHTDTQYF. CDR3 bases: TGTGCCAGCAGCTTGACAGGGGCCCACACAGATACGCAGTATTTT.

V and J are TRBV7-9 and TRBJ2-4, with 13 bases aligning to TRBD2. Germline assignment: CDR1 SEHNR and CDR2 FQNEAQ (reference sequence). The CDR3 is made up of 16 amino acids. V was clipped by 6 bases and J by 8 bases; unmatched bases: 10. The CDR3 region is CASSLLAGGPGDIQYF. The CDR3, as DNA: TGTGCCAGCAGTTTACTAGCGGGGGGGCCCGGGGACATTCAGTACTTC.

The chain couples TRBV29-1 to TRBJ2-3, with TRBD2 identical over 8 bases. The CDR3 consists of 15 residues. V was pared by 6 bases and J by 1 base, with 9 bases of the junction left unmatched. Germline values: CDR1 SQVTM, CDR2 ANQGSEA. This CDR3 is CSVDAPRGGTDTQYF. CDR3 in DNA: TGCAGCGTGGACGCCCCGCGGGGGGGCACAGATACGCAGTATTTT.

The chain combines TRBV4-1 with TRBJ1-5; unclear D gene. The V gene lost 0 bases and the J gene lost 1 base, with 4 bases spanning the gap. The CDR3 sequence is 14 residues long. Germline CDR1 and CDR2: MGHRA and YSYEKL. Written as DNA, the CDR3 is TGCGCCAGCAGCCAAGAATTAAGCAATCAGCCCCAGCATTTT. Residues: CASSQELSNQPQHF.

The V gene is TRBV12-5, the J gene TRBJ1-1, with 9 bases matching TRBD1. The CDR3 is 18 residues long. The germline V gene has CDR1 LGHNT and CDR2 FRNRAP. The V gene end was trimmed by 4 bases and the J gene end by 0 bases; junction bases not matched to a gene: 12. Written as DNA, the CDR3 is TGTGCTAGTGGTTCTGCGTGGACAGGGGTCAAACTGAACACTGAAGCTTTCTTT. It yields the protein CASGSAWTGVKLNTEAFF.

This chain uses TRBV18 with TRBJ1-1, with a tentative D call TRBD1 (6 bases). The CDR3 covers 13 residues. Trimming left V 2 bases short and J 7 bases short, with 11 bases between. Germline V CDR1 and CDR2: KGHSH, LQKENI. This chain's CDR3 is CASSPTGNVEAFF. The CDR3 bases are TGTGCCAGCTCACCAACAGGGAATGTTGAAGCTTTCTTT.

The V gene is TRBV21-1, the J gene TRBJ2-2; TRBD1 reflects the table's D call only, with no check against the DNA. TRBV21-1 is a pseudogene locus. The CDR3 contains 17 residues. The CDR3 loop is CASSKAPDSHETGELFF. The CDR3 DNA sequence: TGTGCCAGCAGCAAAGCCCCTGACAGCCACGAAACCGGGGAGCTGTTTTTT.

The chain combines TRBV28 with TRBJ2-7; 8 bases are a match to TRBD2. Germline lookup yields CDR1 MDHEN and CDR2 SYDVKM. The CDR3 totals 14 residues. Trimming cost V 6 bases and J 4 bases; bases outside gene matches: 8. CDR3 protein: CASRPAGARYEQYF. CDR3 DNA sequence: TGTGCCAGCAGGCCAGCGGGGGCGCGATACGAGCAGTACTTC.

The chain combines TRBV5-1 with TRBJ2-3; D possibly corresponds to TRBD2 (7 bases). Trimming took off 4 bases at V and 4 bases at J, with 19 bases between the two ends. Germline CDR1 and CDR2: SGHRS and YFSETQ. This CDR3 has 16 residues. CDR3 sequence: CASSPSQRGAADTQYF. The DNA of the CDR3 is TGCGCCAGCAGCCCTTCACAACGGGGGGCTGCAGATACGCAGTATTTT.

The chain couples TRBV5-1 to TRBJ2-4, with 7 nucleotides matching TRBD1. Trimming cost V 4 bases and J 6 bases; bases outside gene matches: 1. The CDR3 contains 12 residues. Germline V gives CDR1 SGHRS, CDR2 YFSETQ. The DNA of the CDR3 is TGCGCCAGCAGCCCAGGGGGAAACATTCAGTACTTC. It yields the protein CASSPGGNIQYF.

V is TRBV28 and J is TRBJ1-2, with D perhaps TRBD1 (5 bases). The V and J ends lost 4 bases and 7 bases respectively, with 16 bases between them. CDR3 length equals 14 residues. Germline-derived CDR1 and CDR2 are MDHEN and SYDVKM. In DNA form, the CDR3 reads TGTGCCAGCAGTTCCGTCGGGGGGATATTTGGCTACACCTTC. Amino acid sequence: CASSSVGGIFGYTF.

The J gene is TRBJ2-3, the V gene TRBV11-2; perhaps TRBD1 as D (5 bases). Trimming removed 2 bases from V and 1 base from J, with 13 bases in between. CDR1 SGHAT and CDR2 FQNNGV come from the germline V gene. The CDR3 totals 16 residues. The CDR3 nucleotides read TGTGCCAGCAGCTTATGGGGCGGTACGGGCACAGATACGCAGTATTTT. Residues: CASSLWGGTGTDTQYF. The full variable domain, in which reference TRBV11-2 and TRBJ2-3 provide the parts outside the CDR3, is EAGVAQSPRYKIIEKRQSVAFWCNPISGHATLYWYQQILGQGPKLLIQFQNNGVVDDSQLPKDRFSAERLKGVDSTLKIQPAKLEDSAVYLCASSLWGGTGTDTQYFGPGTRLTVL.

The CDR3 reads CASSPGGVLGYGYTF. CDR3 nucleotide sequence: TGTGCCAGCAGCCCAGGGGGAGTCTTGGGCTATGGCTACACCTTC. V is TRBV11-2 and J is TRBJ1-2; 7 bases fit TRBD1. The CDR3 extends over 15 amino acids. The trim removed 5 bases at V and 4 bases at J, leaving 10 bases unmatched. In germline, CDR1 is SGHAT, CDR2 FQNNGV.

The CDR3 spells CASGWRSDTQYF. CDR3 nucleotide sequence: TGTGCCAGCGGGTGGAGGTCAGATACGCAGTATTTT. The V call is TRBV6-1, the J call TRBJ2-3, with D tentatively TRBD2 (5 bases). CDR1 MNHNS and CDR2 SASEGT come from the germline V gene. V lost 8 bases and J lost 4, with 10 bases in between. This CDR3 spans 12 amino acids.

The J gene is TRBJ1-3, the V gene TRBV5-1; tentative D call: TRBD1 (5 bases). Germline CDR1 SGHRS, CDR2 YFSETQ. The CDR3 extends over 16 amino acids. V lost 0 bases and J 0 bases, leaving 10 bases between the germline ends. The CDR3 coding sequence is TGCGCCAGCAGCTTGGCCATAGGGGACTCTGGAAACACCATATATTTT. Translating gives CASSLAIGDSGNTIYF.